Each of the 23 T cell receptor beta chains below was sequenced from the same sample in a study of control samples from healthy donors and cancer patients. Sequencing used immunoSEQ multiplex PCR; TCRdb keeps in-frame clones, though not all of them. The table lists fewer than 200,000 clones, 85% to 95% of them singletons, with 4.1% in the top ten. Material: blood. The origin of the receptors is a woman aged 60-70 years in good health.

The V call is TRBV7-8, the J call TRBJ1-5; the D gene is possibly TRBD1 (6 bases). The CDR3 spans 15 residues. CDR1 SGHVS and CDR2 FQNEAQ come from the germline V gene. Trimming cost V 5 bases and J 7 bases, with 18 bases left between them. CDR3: CASSSDRDKYQPQHF. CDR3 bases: TGTGCCAGCAGCAGCGACCGGGACAAGTACCAGCCCCAGCATTTT.

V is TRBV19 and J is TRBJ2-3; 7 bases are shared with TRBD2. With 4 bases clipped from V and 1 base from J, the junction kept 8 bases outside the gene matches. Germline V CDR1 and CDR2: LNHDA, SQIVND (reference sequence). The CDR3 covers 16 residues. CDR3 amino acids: CASSTRGWYGTDTQYF. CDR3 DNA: TGTGCCAGTAGTACGCGGGGGTGGTATGGCACAGATACGCAGTATTTT.

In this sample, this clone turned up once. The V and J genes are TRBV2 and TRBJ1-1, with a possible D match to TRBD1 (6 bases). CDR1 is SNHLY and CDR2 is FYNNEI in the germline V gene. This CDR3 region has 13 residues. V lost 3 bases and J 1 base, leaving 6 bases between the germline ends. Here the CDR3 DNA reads TGTGCCAGCAGTGAGGACAGGAACACTGAAGCTTTCTTT. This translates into CASSEDRNTEAFF.

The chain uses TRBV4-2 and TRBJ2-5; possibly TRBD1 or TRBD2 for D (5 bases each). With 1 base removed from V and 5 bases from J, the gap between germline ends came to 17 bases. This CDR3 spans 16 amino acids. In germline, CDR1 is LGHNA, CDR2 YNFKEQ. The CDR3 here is CASSQGIRDGEETQYF. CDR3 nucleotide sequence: TGTGCCAGCAGCCAAGGCATCCGGGACGGGGAGGAGACCCAGTACTTC.

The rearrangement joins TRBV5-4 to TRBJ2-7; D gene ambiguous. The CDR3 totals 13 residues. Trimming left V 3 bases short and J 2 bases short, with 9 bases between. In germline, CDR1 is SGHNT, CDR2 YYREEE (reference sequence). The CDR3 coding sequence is TGTGCCAGCAGCTCTGACGGTGCCTACGAGCAGTACTTC. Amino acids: CASSSDGAYEQYF.

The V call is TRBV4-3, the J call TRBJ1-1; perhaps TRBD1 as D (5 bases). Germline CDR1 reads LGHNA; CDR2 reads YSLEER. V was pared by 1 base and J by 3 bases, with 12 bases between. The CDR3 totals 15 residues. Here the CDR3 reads CASSQGVLGDTEAFF. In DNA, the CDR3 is TGCGCCAGCAGCCAAGGTGTGTTGGGGGACACTGAAGCTTTCTTT.

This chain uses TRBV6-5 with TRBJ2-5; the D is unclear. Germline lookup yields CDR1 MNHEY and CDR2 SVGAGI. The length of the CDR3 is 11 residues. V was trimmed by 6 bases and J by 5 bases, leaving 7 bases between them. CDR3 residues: CASRVSETQYF. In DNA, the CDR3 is TGTGCCAGCAGAGTCAGTGAGACCCAGTACTTC.

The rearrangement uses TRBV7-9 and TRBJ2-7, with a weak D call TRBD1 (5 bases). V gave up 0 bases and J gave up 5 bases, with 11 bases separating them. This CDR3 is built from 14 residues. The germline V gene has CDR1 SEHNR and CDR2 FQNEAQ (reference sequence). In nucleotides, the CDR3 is TGTGCCAGCAGCTTAGCCGTGGGGCCTAACGAGCAGTACTTC. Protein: CASSLAVGPNEQYF.

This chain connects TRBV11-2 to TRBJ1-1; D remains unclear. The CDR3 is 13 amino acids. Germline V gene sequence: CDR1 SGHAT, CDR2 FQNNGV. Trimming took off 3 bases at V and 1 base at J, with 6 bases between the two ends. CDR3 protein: CASSFQENTEAFF. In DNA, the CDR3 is TGTGCCAGCAGCTTTCAGGAGAACACTGAAGCTTTCTTT. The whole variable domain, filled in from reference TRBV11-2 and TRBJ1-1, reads EAGVAQSPRYKIIEKRQSVAFWCNPISGHATLYWYQQILGQGPKLLIQFQNNGVVDDSQLPKDRFSAERLKGVDSTLKIQPAKLEDSAVYLCASSFQENTEAFFGQGTRLTVV.

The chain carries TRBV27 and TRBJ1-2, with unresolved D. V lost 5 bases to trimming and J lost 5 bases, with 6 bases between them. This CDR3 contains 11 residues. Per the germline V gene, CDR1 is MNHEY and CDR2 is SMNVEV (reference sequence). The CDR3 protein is CASSDRYGYTF. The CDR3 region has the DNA TGTGCCAGCAGTGACCGGTATGGCTACACCTTC.

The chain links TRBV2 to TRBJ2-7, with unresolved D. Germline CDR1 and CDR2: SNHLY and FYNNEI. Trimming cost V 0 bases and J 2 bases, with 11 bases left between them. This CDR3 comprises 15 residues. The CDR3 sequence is CASSEAGQTPYEQYF. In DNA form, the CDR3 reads TGTGCCAGCAGTGAAGCCGGGCAGACACCCTACGAGCAGTACTTC.

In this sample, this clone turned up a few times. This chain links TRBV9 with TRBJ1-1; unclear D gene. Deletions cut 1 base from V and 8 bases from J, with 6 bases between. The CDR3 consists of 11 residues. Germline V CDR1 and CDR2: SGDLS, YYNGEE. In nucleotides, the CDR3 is TGTGCCAGCAGCGTAAACCTCGAAGCTTTCTTT. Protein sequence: CASSVNLEAFF.

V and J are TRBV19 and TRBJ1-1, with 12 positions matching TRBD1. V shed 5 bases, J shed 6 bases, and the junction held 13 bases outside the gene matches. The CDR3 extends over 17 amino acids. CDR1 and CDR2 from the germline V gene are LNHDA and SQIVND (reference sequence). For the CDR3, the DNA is TGTGCCAGTAGTGCCTCCGGGACAGGGGGCGTTACGGCTGAAGCTTTCTTT. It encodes CASSASGTGGVTAEAFF.

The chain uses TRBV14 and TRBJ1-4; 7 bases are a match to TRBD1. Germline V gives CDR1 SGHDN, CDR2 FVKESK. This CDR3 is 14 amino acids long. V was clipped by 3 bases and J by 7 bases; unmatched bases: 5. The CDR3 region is CASSQGQYFEKLFF. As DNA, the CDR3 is TGTGCCAGCAGCCAGGGACAGTATTTTGAAAAACTGTTTTTT.

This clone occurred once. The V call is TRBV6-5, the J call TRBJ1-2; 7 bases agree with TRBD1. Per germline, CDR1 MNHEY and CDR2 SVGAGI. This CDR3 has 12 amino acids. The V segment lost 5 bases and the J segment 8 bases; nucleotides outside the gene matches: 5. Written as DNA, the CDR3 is TGTGCCAGCAGTCAGGGGGTTGGAGGCTACACCTTC. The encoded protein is CASSQGVGGYTF.

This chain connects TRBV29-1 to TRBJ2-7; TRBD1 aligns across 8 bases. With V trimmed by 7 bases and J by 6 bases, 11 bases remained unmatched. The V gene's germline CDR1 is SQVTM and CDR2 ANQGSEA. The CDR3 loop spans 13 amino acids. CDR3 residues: CSGGTGDGGEQYF. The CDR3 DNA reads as TGCAGCGGAGGGACAGGTGATGGAGGCGAGCAGTACTTC.

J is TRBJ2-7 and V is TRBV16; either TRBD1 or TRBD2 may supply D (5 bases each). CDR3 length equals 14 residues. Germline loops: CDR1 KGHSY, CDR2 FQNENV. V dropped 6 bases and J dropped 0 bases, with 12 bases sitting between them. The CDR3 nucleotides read TGTGCCAGCAGGCCCGGGACCAACTCCTACGAGCAGTACTTC. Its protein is CASRPGTNSYEQYF. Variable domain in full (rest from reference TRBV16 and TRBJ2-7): GEEVAQTPKHLVRGEGQKAKLYCAPIKGHSYVFWYQQVLKNEFKFLISFQNENVFDETGMPKERFSAKCLPNSPCSLEIQATKLEDSAVYFCASRPGTNSYEQYFGPGTRLTVT.

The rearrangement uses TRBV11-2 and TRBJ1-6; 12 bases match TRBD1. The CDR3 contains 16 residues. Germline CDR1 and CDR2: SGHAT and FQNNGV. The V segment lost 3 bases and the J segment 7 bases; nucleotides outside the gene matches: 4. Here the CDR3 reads CASSLGQGAGNSPLHF. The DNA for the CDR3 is TGTGCCAGCAGCTTGGGACAGGGGGCGGGGAATTCACCCCTCCACTTT.

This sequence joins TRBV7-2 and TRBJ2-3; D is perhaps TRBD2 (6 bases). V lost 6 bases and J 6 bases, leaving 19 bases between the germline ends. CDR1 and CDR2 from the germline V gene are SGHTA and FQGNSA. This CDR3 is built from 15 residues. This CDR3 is CASRISGFGADTQYF. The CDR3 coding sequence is TGTGCCAGCAGGATAAGCGGGTTCGGCGCGGATACGCAGTATTTT.

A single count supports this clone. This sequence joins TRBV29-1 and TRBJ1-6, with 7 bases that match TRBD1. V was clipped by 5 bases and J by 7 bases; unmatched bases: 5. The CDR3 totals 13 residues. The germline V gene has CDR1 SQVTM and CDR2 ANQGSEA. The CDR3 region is CSVSQGENSPLHF. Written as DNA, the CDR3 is TGCAGCGTTAGTCAGGGGGAGAATTCACCCCTCCACTTT.

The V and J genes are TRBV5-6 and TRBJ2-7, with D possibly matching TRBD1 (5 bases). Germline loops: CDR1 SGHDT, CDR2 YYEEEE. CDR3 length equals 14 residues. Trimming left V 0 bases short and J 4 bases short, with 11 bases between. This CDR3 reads CASSLGQGRYEQYF. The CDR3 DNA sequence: TGTGCCAGCAGCTTGGGGCAGGGCCGTTACGAGCAGTACTTC.

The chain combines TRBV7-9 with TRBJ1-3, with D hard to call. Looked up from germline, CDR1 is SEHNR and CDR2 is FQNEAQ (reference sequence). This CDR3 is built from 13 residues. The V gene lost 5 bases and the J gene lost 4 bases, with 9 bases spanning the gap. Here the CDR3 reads CASSRLMGNTIYF. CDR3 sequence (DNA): TGTGCCAGCAGCCGACTCATGGGAAACACCATATATTTT.

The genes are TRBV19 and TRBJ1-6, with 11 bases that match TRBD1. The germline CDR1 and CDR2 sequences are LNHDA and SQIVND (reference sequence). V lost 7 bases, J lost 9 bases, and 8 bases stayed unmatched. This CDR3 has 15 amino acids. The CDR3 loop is CASTPGQGAASPLHF. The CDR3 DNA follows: TGTGCCAGTACCCCAGGACAGGGGGCGGCTTCACCCCTCCACTTT.